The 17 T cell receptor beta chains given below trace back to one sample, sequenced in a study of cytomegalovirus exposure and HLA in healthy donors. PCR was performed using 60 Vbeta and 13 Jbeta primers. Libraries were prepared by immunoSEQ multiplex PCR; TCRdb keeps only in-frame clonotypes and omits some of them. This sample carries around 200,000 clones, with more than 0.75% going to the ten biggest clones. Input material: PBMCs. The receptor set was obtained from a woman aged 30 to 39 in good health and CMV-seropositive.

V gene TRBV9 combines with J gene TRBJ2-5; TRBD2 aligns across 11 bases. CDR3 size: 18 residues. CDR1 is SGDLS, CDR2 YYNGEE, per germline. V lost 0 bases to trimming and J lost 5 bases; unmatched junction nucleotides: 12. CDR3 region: CASSVGQVAGGPWETQYF. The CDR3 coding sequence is TGTGCCAGCAGCGTAGGGCAGGTAGCGGGGGGGCCCTGGGAGACCCAGTACTTC.

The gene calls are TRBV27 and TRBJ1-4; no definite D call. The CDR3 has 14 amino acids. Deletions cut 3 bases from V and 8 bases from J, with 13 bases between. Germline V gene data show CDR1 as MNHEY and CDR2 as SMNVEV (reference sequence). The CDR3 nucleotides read TGTGCCAGCAGTTTGCTTCCCATTCGGGAAAAACTGTTTTTT. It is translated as CASSLLPIREKLFF.

As DNA, the CDR3 is TGCGCCAGCAGTAACCAGCGGGGGAGGGATACGCAGTATTTT. Amino acid sequence: CASSNQRGRDTQYF. The chain is built from TRBV5-1 and TRBJ2-3; 8 bases agree with TRBD2. The CDR3 is 14 amino acids. Germline assignment: CDR1 SGHRS and CDR2 YFSETQ. Unmatched junction bases numbered 8, after V lost 5 bases and J lost 6 bases. Full variable domain (rest looked up from reference TRBV5-1 and TRBJ2-3): KAGVTQTPRYLIKTRGQQVTLSCSPISGHRSVSWYQQTPGQGLQFLFEYFSETQRNKGNFPGRFSGRQFSNSRSEMNVSTLELGDSALYLCASSNQRGRDTQYFGPGTRLTVL.

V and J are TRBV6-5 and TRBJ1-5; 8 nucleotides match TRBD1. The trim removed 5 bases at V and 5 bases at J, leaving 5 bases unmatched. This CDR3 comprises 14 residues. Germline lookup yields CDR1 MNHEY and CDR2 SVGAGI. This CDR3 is CASSRTGLYQPQHF. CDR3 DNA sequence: TGTGCCAGCAGTCGGACAGGGCTTTATCAGCCCCAGCATTTT.

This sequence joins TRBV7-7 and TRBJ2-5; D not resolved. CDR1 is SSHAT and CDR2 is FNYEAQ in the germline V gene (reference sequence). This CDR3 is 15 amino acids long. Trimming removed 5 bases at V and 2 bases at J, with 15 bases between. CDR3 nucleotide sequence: TGTGCCAGCAGCCTTGCGGCCGGTAGTCAAGAGACCCAGTACTTC. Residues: CASSLAAGSQETQYF.

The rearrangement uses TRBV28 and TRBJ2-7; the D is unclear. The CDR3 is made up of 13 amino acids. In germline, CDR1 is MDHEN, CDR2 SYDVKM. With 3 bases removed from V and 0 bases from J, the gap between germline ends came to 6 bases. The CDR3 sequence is CASSFGSSYEQYF. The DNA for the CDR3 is TGTGCCAGCAGTTTTGGCAGCTCCTACGAGCAGTACTTC.

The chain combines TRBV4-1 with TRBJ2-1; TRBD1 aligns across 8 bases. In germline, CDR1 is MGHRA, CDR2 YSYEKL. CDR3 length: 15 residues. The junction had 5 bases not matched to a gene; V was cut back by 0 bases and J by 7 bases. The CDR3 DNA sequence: TGCGCCAGCAGCCAAGAGACAGGGGTGTGGAATGAGCAGTTCTTC. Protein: CASSQETGVWNEQFF.

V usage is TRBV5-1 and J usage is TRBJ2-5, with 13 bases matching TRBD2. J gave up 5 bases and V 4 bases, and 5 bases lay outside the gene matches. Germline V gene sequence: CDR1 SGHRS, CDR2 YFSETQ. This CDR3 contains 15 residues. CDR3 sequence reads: CASSRGLAGFETQYF. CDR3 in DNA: TGCGCCAGCAGCCGGGGACTAGCGGGGTTTGAGACCCAGTACTTC.

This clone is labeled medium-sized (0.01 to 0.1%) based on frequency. The CDR3 DNA reads as TGTGCCAGCAGTTATCTTCAGGGACAGGATAGCAATCAGCCCCAGCATTTT. Translation: CASSYLQGQDSNQPQHF. The rearrangement joins TRBV6-8 to TRBJ1-5, with TRBD1 identical over 8 bases. The J segment lost 0 bases and the V segment lost 3 bases, leaving 7 bases of the junction unmatched. The germline V gene encodes CDR1 MNHGY and CDR2 SAAAGT. This CDR3 has 17 amino acids.

The CDR3, as DNA: TGTGCCTGGAGTGTAGAGACAGAGATTAATGAAAAACTGTTTTTT. Amino acids: CAWSVETEINEKLFF. V and J are TRBV30 and TRBJ1-4, with a tentative D call TRBD1 (5 bases). CDR3 size: 15 residues. CDR1 and CDR2 from the germline V gene are GTSNPN and SVGIG (reference sequence). Trimming removed 0 bases at V and 4 bases at J, with 12 bases between. The variable domain in full, completed from reference TRBV30 and TRBJ1-4, reads SQTIHQWPATLVQPVGSPLSLECTVEGTSNPNLYWYRQAAGRGLQLLFYSVGIGQISSEVPQNLSASRPQDRQFILSSKKLLLSDSGFYLCAWSVETEINEKLFFGSGTQLSVL.

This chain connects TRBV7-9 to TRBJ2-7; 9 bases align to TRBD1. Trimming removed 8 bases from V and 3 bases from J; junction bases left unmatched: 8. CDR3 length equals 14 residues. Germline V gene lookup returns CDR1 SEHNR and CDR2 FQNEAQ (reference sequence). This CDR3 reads CASRGDRAFYEQYF. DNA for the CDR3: TGTGCCAGCCGCGGGGACAGGGCTTTCTACGAGCAGTACTTC.

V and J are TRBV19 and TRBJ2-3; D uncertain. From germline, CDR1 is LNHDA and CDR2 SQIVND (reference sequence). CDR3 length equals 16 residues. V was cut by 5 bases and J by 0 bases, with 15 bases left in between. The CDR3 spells CASSPHGGTSTDTQYF. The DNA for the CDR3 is TGTGCCAGTAGTCCACACGGCGGAACTAGCACAGATACGCAGTATTTT.

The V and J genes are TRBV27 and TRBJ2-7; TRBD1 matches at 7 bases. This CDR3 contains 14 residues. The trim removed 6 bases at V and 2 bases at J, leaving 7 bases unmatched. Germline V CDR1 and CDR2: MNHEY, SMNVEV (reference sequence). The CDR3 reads CASRSRDSAYEQYF. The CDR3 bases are TGTGCCAGCAGGTCAAGGGACAGCGCCTACGAGCAGTACTTC.

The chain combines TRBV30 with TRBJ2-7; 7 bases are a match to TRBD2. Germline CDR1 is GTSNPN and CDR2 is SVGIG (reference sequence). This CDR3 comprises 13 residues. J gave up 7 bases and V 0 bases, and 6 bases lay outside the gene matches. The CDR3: CAWSVLTAGEQYF. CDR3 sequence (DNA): TGTGCCTGGAGTGTACTAACAGCGGGGGAGCAGTACTTC. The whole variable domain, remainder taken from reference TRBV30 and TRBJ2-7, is SQTIHQWPATLVQPVGSPLSLECTVEGTSNPNLYWYRQAAGRGLQLLFYSVGIGQISSEVPQNLSASRPQDRQFILSSKKLLLSDSGFYLCAWSVLTAGEQYFGPGTRLTVT.

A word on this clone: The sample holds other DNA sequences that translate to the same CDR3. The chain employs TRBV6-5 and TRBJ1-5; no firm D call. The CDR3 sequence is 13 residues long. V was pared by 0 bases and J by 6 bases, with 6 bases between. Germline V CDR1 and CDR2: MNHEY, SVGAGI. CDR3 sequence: CASSYSRGQPQHF. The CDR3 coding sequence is TGTGCCAGCAGTTACTCGCGGGGTCAGCCCCAGCATTTT.

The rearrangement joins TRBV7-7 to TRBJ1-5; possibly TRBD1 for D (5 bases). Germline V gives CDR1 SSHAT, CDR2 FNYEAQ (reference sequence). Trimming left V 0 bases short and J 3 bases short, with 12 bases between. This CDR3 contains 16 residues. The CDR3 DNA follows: TGTGCCAGCAGCTTAGCGGGGCAGCTTTACAATCAGCCCCAGCATTTT. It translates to CASSLAGQLYNQPQHF. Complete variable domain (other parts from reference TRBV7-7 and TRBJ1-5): GAGVSQSPRYKVTKRGQDVTLRCDPISSHATLYWYQQALGQGPEFLTYFNYEAQPDKSGLPSDRFSAERPEGSISTLTIQRTEQRDSAMYRCASSLAGQLYNQPQHFGDGTRLSIL.

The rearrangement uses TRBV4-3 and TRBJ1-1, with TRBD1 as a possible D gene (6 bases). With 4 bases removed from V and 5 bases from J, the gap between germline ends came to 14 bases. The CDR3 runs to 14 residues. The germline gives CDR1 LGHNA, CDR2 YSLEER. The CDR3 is CASSRTQGWTEAFF. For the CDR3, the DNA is TGCGCCAGCAGCCGCACACAGGGTTGGACTGAAGCTTTCTTT.